The T cell receptor (beta chain) described here comes from a study of blood T cells in healthy people across ages. About the research overall: About one barcoded beta molecule per two T cells was captured by template switching. Study conclusions and caveats: The diversity estimates, figures obtained from one million T cells, were considered underestimates. Per million T cells, the diversity of TCR beta decreased roughly linearly as age advanced. Naive CD4+ cell counts and diversity both ran higher in long-lived than in aged donors.

This clonotype was picked up many times. Its target is unknown. Combining a sample-barcoded 5' primer with a J-beta primer mix, a second PCR ran for roughly 7 to 12 cycles. In TCRdb, the 5' RACE reads were re-called with MiXCR into one record per CDR3 protein. The sample contains some 1.5 million distinct CDR3 sequences, roughly 27% of which appear only once. The CDR3 extends over 12 amino acids. Trimming left V 6 bases short and J 1 base short, with 9 bases between. From germline, CDR1 is DFQATT and CDR2 SNEGSKA (reference sequence). V is TRBV20-1 and J is TRBJ2-5; possible D gene TRBD2, 6 bases. Source material: blood. The receptor was derived from a woman between 25 and 40 years old in good health. CDR3 protein: CSAAGFQETQYF. The CDR3 DNA reads as TGCAGTGCCGCGGGGTTCCAAGAGACCCAGTACTTC.